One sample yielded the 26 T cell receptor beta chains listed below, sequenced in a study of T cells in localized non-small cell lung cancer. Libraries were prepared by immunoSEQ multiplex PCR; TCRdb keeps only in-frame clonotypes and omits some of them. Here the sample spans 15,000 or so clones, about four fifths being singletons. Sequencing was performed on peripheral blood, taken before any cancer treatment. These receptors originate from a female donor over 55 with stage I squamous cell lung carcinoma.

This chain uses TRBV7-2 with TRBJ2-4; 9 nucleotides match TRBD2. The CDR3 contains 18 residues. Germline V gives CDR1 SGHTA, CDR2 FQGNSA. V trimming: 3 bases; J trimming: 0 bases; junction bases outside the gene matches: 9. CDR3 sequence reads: CASSFGTSNPLAKNIQYF. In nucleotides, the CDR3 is TGTGCCAGCAGCTTTGGGACTAGCAACCCCCTAGCCAAAAACATTCAGTACTTC.

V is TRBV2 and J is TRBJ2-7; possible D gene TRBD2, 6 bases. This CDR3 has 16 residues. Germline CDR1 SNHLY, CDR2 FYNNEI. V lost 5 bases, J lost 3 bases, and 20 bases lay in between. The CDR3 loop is CASSPGRREGDYEQYF. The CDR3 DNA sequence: TGTGCCAGCAGTCCCGGGAGAAGAGAAGGGGACTACGAGCAGTACTTC.

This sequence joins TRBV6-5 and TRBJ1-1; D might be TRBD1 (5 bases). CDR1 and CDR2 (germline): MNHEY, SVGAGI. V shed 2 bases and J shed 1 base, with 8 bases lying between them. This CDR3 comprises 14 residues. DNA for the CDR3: TGTGCCAGCAGTTACGACAGTAGGAACACTGAAGCTTTCTTT. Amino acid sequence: CASSYDSRNTEAFF.

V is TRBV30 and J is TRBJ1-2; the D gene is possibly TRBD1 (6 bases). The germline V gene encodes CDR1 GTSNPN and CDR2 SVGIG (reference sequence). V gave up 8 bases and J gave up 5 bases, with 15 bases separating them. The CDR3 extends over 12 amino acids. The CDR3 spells CAGRGAGYGYTF. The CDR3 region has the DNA TGTGCCGGCAGGGGCGCGGGATATGGCTACACCTTC. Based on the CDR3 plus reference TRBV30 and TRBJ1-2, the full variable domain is SQTIHQWPATLVQPVGSPLSLECTVEGTSNPNLYWYRQAAGRGLQLLFYSVGIGQISSEVPQNLSASRPQDRQFILSSKKLLLSDSGFYLCAGRGAGYGYTFGSGTRLTVV.

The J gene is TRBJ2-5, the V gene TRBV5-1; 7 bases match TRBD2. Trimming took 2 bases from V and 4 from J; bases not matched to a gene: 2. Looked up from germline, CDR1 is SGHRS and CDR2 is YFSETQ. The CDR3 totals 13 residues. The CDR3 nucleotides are TGCGCCAGCAGCTTTGCGGGGGTAGAGACCCAGTACTTC. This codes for CASSFAGVETQYF.

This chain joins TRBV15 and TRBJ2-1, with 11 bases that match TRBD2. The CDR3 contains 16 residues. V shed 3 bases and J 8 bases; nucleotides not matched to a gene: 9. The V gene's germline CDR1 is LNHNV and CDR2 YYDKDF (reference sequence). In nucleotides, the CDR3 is TGTGCCACCAGCAGGGCCGCTAGCGGGGGGAGGGATGAGCAGTTCTTC. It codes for CATSRAASGGRDEQFF.

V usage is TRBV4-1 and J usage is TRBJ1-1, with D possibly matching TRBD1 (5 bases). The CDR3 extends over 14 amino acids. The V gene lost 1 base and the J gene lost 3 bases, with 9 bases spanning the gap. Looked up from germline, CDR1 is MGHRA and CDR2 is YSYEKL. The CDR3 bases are TGCGCCAGCAGCCAAGCGCCGGGGGACACTGAAGCTTTCTTT. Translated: CASSQAPGDTEAFF.

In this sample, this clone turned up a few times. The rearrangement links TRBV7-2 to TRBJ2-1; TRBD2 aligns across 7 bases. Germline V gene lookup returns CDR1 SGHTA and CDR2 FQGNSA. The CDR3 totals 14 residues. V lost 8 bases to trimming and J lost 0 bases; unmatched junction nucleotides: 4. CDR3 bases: TGTGCCAGCGCTAAGCGGGGCTCCTACAATGAGCAGTTCTTC. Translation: CASAKRGSYNEQFF. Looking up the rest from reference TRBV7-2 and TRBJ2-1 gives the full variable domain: GAGVSQSPSNKVTEKGKDVELRCDPISGHTALYWYRQSLGQGLEFLIYFQGNSAPDKSGLPSDRFSAERTGGSVSTLTIQRTQQEDSAVYLCASAKRGSYNEQFFGPGTRLTVL.

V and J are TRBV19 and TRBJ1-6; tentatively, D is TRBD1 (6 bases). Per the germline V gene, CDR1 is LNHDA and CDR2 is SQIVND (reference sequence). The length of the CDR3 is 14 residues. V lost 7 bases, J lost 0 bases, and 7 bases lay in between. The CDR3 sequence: CASKDSSYNSPLHF. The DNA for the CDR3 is TGTGCCAGTAAGGACAGCTCCTATAATTCACCCCTCCACTTT.

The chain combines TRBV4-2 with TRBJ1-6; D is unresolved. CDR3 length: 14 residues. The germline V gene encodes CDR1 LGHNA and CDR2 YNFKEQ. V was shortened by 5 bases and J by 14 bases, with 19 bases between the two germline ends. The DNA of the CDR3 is TGTGCCAGCAGCTTGAGGGAGGTTTCGGCCGCCCTCCACTTT. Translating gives CASSLREVSAALHF.

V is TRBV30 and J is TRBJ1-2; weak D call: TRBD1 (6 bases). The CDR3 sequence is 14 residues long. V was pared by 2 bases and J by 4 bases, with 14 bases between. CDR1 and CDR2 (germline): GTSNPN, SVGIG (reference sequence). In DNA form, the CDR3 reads TGTGCCTGGAGTAAGGGGGGCTCCACCTATGGCTACACCTTC. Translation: CAWSKGGSTYGYTF.

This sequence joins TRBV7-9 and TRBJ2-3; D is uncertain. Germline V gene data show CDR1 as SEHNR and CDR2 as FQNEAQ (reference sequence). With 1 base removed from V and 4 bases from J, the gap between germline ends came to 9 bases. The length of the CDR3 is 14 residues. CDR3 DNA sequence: TGTGCCAGCAGCTTAGGGATCAGTGCAGATACGCAGTATTTT. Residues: CASSLGISADTQYF.

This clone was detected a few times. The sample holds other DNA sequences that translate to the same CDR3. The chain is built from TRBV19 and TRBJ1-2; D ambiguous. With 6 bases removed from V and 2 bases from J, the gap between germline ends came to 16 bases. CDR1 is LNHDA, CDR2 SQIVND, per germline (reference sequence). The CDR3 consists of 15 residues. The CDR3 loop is CASSSFYRENYGYTF. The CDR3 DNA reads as TGTGCCAGTAGCTCATTTTATAGGGAAAACTATGGCTACACCTTC.

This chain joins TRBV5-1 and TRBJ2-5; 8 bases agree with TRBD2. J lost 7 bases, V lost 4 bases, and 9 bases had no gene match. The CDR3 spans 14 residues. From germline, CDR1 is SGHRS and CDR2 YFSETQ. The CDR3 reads CASSLGLAIGTQYF. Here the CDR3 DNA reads TGCGCCAGCAGCCTCGGACTAGCTATTGGGACCCAGTACTTC.

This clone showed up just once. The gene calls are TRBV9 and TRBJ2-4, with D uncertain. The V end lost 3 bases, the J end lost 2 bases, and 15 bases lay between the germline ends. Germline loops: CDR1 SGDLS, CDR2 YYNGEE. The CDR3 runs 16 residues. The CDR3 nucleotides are TGTGCCAGCAGCGGGAGTCCCCTTCAGCCCAAAAACATTCAGTACTTC. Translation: CASSGSPLQPKNIQYF.

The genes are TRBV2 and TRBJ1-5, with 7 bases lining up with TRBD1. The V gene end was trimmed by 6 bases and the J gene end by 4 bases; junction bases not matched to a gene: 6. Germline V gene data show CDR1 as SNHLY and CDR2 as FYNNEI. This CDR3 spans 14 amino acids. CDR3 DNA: TGTGCCAGCAGCGCCCGGGACAGAAATCAGCCCCAGCATTTT. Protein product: CASSARDRNQPQHF.

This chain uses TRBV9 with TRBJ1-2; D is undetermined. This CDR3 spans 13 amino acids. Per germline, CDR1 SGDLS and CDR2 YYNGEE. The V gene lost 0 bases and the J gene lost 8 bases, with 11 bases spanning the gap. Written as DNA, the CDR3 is TGTGCCAGCAGCGTAGGCCTCGGCGGAGGCTACACCTTC. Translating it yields CASSVGLGGGYTF.

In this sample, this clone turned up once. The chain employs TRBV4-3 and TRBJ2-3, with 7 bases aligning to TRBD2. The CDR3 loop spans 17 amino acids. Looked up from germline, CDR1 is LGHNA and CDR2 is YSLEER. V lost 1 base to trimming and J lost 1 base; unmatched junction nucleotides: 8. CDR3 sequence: CASSQAGGGRGTDTQYF. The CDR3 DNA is TGCGCCAGCAGCCAAGCGGGGGGTGGGCGCGGCACAGATACGCAGTATTTT.

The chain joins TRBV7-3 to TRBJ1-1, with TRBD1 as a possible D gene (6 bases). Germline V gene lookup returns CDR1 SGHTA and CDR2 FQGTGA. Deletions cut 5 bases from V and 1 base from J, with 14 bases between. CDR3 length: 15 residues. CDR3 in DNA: TGTGCCAGCAGCCCTAGAGGGACACCGAACACTGAAGCTTTCTTT. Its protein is CASSPRGTPNTEAFF.

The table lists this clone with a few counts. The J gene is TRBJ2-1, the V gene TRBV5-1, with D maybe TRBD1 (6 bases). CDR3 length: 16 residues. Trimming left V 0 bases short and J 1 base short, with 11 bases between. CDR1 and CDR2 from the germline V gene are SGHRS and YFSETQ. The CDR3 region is CASSLAPQGSYNEQFF. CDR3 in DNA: TGCGCCAGCAGCTTGGCACCTCAGGGGTCCTACAATGAGCAGTTCTTC.

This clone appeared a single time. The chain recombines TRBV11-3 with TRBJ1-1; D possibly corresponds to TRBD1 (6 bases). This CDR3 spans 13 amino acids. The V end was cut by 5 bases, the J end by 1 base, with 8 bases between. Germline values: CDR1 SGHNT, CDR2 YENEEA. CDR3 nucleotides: TGTGCCAGCAGCCCCAGGGGGAACACTGAAGCTTTCTTT. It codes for CASSPRGNTEAFF.

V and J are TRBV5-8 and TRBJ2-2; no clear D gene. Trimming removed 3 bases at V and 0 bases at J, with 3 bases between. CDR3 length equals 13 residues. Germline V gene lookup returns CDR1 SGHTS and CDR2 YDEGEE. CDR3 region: CASSSANTGELFF. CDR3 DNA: TGTGCCAGCAGCTCCGCGAACACCGGGGAGCTGTTTTTT.

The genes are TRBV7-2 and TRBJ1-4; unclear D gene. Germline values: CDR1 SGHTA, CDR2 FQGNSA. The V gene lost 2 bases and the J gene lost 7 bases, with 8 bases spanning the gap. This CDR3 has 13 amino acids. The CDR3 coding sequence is TGTGCCAGCAGCTTAATACGTAGTGAAAAACTGTTTTTT. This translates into CASSLIRSEKLFF.

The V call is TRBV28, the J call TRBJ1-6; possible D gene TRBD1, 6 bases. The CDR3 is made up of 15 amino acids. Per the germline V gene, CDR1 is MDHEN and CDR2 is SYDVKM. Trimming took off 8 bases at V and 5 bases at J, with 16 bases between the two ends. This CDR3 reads CASGGGRANNSPLHF. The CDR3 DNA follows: TGTGCCAGCGGGGGGGGCAGAGCTAATAATTCACCCCTCCACTTT.

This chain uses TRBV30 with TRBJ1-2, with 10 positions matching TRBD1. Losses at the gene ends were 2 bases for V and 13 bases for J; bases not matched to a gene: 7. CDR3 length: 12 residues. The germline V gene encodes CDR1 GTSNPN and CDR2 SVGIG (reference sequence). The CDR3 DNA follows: TGTGCCTGGAGTTCCCGGGACAGGGGTGCCACCTTC. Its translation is CAWSSRDRGATF.

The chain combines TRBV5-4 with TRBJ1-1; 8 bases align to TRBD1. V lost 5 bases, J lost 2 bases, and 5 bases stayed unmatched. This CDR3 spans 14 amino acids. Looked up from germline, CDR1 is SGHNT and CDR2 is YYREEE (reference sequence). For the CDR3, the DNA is TGTGCCAGCAGGCGGACAGGGACCAACACTGAAGCTTTCTTT. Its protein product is CASRRTGTNTEAFF.